Following are 8 T cell receptor beta chains from one sample sequenced in a study of regulatory T cells in long-lasting Graves disease. For TCR beta, libraries came from iRepertoire HTBI primers and Arm-PCR of CDR3 regions. TCRdb re-analysed the multiplex PCR reads in MiXCR, keeping a single row per CDR3 protein. Among 600,000 to 850,000 distinct CDR3 sequences listed, 30% were seen once. Time point specified: persistent/refractory GD, antithyroid drugs over 5 years with positive TRAb. PBMCs provided the RNA from which the TCR library was made. The sample here was peripheral blood mononuclear cells (PBMCs), taken when the disease was refractory, from a patient treated with antithyroid drugs. These receptors were collected from a female donor with Graves disease.

This chain uses TRBV5-1 with TRBJ1-4; possible D gene TRBD1, 5 bases. Germline V gives CDR1 SGHRS, CDR2 YFSETQ. This CDR3 has 15 residues. V was clipped by 5 bases and J by 0 bases, with 11 bases between them. The CDR3 DNA is TGCGCCAGCAGGACAGAACCTGCAACTAATGAAAAACTGTTTTTT. Translated: CASRTEPATNEKLFF.

The chain is built from TRBV20-1 and TRBJ1-4, with D possibly matching TRBD1 (5 bases). The CDR3 totals 14 residues. V was clipped by 3 bases and J by 7 bases, with 15 bases between them. From germline, CDR1 is DFQATT and CDR2 SNEGSKA (reference sequence). In nucleotides, the CDR3 is TGCAGTGCTAGGGGGGGACCGTGGGGTGAAAAACTGTTTTTT. Its protein product is CSARGGPWGEKLFF.

The chain combines TRBV7-3 with TRBJ2-1, with D tentatively TRBD2 (5 bases). The V gene lost 0 bases and the J gene lost 7 bases, with 7 bases spanning the gap. The CDR3 contains 13 residues. Germline CDR1 and CDR2: SGHTA and FQGTGA. CDR3 loop: CASSLTGMNEQFF. In DNA form, the CDR3 reads TGTGCCAGCAGCTTAACCGGGATGAATGAGCAGTTCTTC. The complete variable domain, with remaining parts taken from reference TRBV7-3 and TRBJ2-1, reads GAGVSQTPSNKVTEKGKYVELRCDPISGHTALYWYRQSLGQGPEFLIYFQGTGAADDSGLPNDRFFAVRPEGSVSTLKIQRTERGDSAVYLCASSLTGMNEQFFGPGTRLTVL.

The chain carries TRBV20-1 and TRBJ2-4; TRBD1 is a possible D gene (5 bases). Trimming left V 6 bases short and J 7 bases short, with 16 bases between. The CDR3 has 13 amino acids. From germline, CDR1 is DFQATT and CDR2 SNEGSKA (reference sequence). Written as DNA, the CDR3 is TGCAGTGCCCAAGCGTGGGGCCTGAACATTCAGTACTTC. It translates to CSAQAWGLNIQYF.

This clonotype has just a few counts. The CDR3 nucleotides are TGTGCCAGCAGCTTGCAACTATTCTACGAGCAGTACTTC. Translated: CASSLQLFYEQYF. This chain joins TRBV5-4 and TRBJ2-7; no reliable D call. The V gene's germline CDR1 is SGHNT and CDR2 YYREEE (reference sequence). This CDR3 has 13 residues. Trimming removed 1 base at V and 3 bases at J, with 8 bases between.

This clonotype was seen a few times. CDR3 region: CASSPLTSVGELFF. The CDR3 nucleotides read TGTGCCAGCAGCCCCCTGACTAGCGTCGGGGAGCTGTTTTTT. J is TRBJ2-2 and V is TRBV6-2 or TRBV6-3; 8 nucleotides match TRBD2. The germline gives CDR1 MNHEY, CDR2 SVGEGT. The ends lost 6 bases at V and 7 bases at J; junction bases unmatched: 7. The CDR3 extends over 14 amino acids.

The chain recombines TRBV6-1 with TRBJ2-5; 10 bases line up with TRBD2. The V gene's germline CDR1 is MNHNS and CDR2 SASEGT. This CDR3 has 15 residues. Trimming removed 5 bases from V and 2 bases from J; junction bases left unmatched: 5. The chain's CDR3 is CASSSGRERQETQYF. In nucleotides, the CDR3 is TGTGCCAGCAGTAGCGGGAGGGAACGACAAGAGACCCAGTACTTC.

The chain is built from TRBV20-1 and TRBJ2-7; D uncertain. The CDR3 is made up of 12 amino acids. Trimming shortened V by 7 bases and J by 0 bases, and 10 bases separated the two germline ends. CDR1 is DFQATT, CDR2 SNEGSKA, per germline (reference sequence). CDR3 residues: CSGAADSYEQYF. CDR3 bases: TGCAGTGGTGCGGCGGACTCCTACGAGCAGTACTTC.